These 8 T cell receptor beta chains were all obtained from the same sample, sequenced in a study of cytomegalovirus exposure and HLA in healthy donors. The PCR ran on 60 Vbeta and 13 Jbeta primers. TCRdb's copy holds only in-frame clones and misses some; the assay was immunoSEQ multiplex PCR. Found here are fewer than 150,000 clones, more than 75% of them singletons; the top ten hold roughly 4%. Sequencing used PBMCs. Receptors originate from a man between 18 and 35 years old in good health and CMV-seronegative.

This clone was seen at least ten times. V gene TRBV10-1 combines with J gene TRBJ2-1; TRBD1 aligns across 10 bases. The CDR3 is 15 amino acids. V was pared by 6 bases and J by 3 bases, with 5 bases of the junction left unmatched. Germline V gene data show CDR1 as WNHNN and CDR2 as SYGVQD (reference sequence). CDR3 nucleotides: TGCGCCAGCAGCTCCGGGACAGGGGACTACAATGAGCAGTTCTTC. Its translation is CASSSGTGDYNEQFF.

J is TRBJ2-7 and V is TRBV28, with TRBD1 identical over 8 bases. Germline V CDR1 and CDR2: MDHEN, SYDVKM. J lost 2 bases, V lost 5 bases, and 8 bases had no gene match. CDR3 length equals 15 residues. CDR3 sequence reads: CASSPRAGGAYEQYF. In nucleotides, the CDR3 is TGTGCCAGCAGTCCGAGGGCAGGGGGCGCCTACGAGCAGTACTTC.

V usage is TRBV10-3 and J usage is TRBJ2-3, with TRBD2 matching over 8 bases. The CDR3 covers 20 residues. With 0 bases clipped from V and 5 bases from J, the junction kept 19 bases outside the gene matches. Germline CDR1 is ENHRY and CDR2 is SYGVKD. The CDR3 loop is CAISESLGRGAFHTRDTQYF. DNA of the CDR3: TGTGCCATCAGTGAGTCCTTAGGGCGGGGGGCTTTTCATACTCGAGATACGCAGTATTTT.

CDR3 coding DNA: TGTGCCAGCAGCTTCGGACAGGGAGTGGGGAACACTGAAGCTTTCTTT. Protein: CASSFGQGVGNTEAFF. The V and J genes are TRBV11-3 and TRBJ1-1, with TRBD1 matching 8 bases. Germline assignment: CDR1 SGHNT and CDR2 YENEEA. Trimming cost V 3 bases and J 1 base; bases outside gene matches: 7. The CDR3 spans 16 residues. Based on the CDR3 plus reference TRBV11-3 and TRBJ1-1, the full variable domain is EAGVVQSPRYKIIEKKQPVAFWCNPISGHNTLYWYLQNLGQGPELLIRYENEEAVDDSQLPKDRFSAERLKGVDSTLKIQPAELGDSAVYLCASSFGQGVGNTEAFFGQGTRLTVV.

This chain connects TRBV5-1 to TRBJ2-5; D perhaps matches TRBD1 (6 bases). TRBJ2-7 matches the DNA end more closely, so the J call is doubtful. The germline V gene has CDR1 SGHRS and CDR2 YFSETQ. CDR3 length: 15 amino acids. The CDR3 spells CASSLEMDRAYEQYF. The CDR3 DNA sequence: TGCGCCAGCAGCTTGGAGATGGACAGAGCCTACGAGCAGTACTTC.

V and J are TRBV12-5 and TRBJ2-7; a weak D match, TRBD2 (6 bases). This CDR3 has 16 amino acids. CDR1 and CDR2 (germline): LGHNT, FRNRAP. Trimming removed 2 bases from V and 0 bases from J, with 14 bases in between. This chain's CDR3 is CASGLPTGTVSYEQYF. CDR3 DNA: TGTGCTAGTGGTTTGCCTACCGGGACTGTCTCCTACGAGCAGTACTTC.

This chain uses TRBV4-2 with TRBJ2-7; 8 bases are a match to TRBD2. The trim removed 4 bases at V and 0 bases at J, leaving 8 bases unmatched. The CDR3 loop spans 16 amino acids. Germline V lookup: CDR1 LGHNA, CDR2 YNFKEQ. CDR3 DNA: TGTGCCAGCAGCCCCCCGGGAGCGGGGGACTCCTACGAGCAGTACTTC. This gives the protein CASSPPGAGDSYEQYF.

This chain uses TRBV7-2 with TRBJ2-5; the match to TRBD1 covers 11 bases. Germline CDR1 reads SGHTA; CDR2 reads FQGNSA. The J segment lost 4 bases and the V segment lost 5 bases, leaving 3 bases of the junction unmatched. The CDR3 contains 14 residues. The CDR3 nucleotides read TGTGCCAGCAGCATGGACAGGGGGCCAGAGACCCAGTACTTC. Its protein product is CASSMDRGPETQYF.